The 5 T cell receptor beta chains presented below share a single source sample, sequenced in a study of identical twins. TCRdb reanalysed the 5' RACE reads using MiXCR and keeps one entry per CDR3 protein. The sample consists of 600,000 to 700,000 distinct CDR3 sequences, approximately 22% of them appearing once. These data also featured in a second study, about T cells expressing NK-cell markers.

Sequencing used PBMCs. These receptors were obtained from a woman aged 18-29 years in good health.

This chain links TRBV5-1 with TRBJ2-1; TRBD1 aligns across 8 bases. V lost 0 bases, J lost 4 bases, and 18 bases stayed unmatched. The CDR3 has 20 residues. Germline values: CDR1 SGHRS, CDR2 YFSETQ. CDR3 protein: CASSLANSGGGDIKYNEQFF. CDR3 sequence (DNA): TGCGCCAGCAGCTTGGCAAATTCAGGGGGCGGCGACATCAAATACAATGAGCAGTTCTTC.

The chain couples TRBV5-1 to TRBJ2-5; a weak D match, TRBD2 (6 bases). The CDR3 is 12 amino acids. From germline, CDR1 is SGHRS and CDR2 YFSETQ. The V end was cut by 4 bases, the J end by 7 bases, with 11 bases between. The CDR3 bases are TGCGCCAGCAGCAGTGAGCGGGTGACCCAGTACTTC. Amino acid sequence: CASSSERVTQYF.

This sequence joins TRBV20-1 and TRBJ2-7; D possibly matches TRBD1 or TRBD2 (5 bases each). From germline, CDR1 is DFQATT and CDR2 SNEGSKA (reference sequence). Trimming took 3 bases from V and 3 from J, leaving 15 bases between them. This CDR3 spans 14 amino acids. CDR3 in DNA: TGCAGTGCTAGGGAGTTTGGGGACCACTACGAGCAGTACTTC. It codes for CSAREFGDHYEQYF.

The chain has TRBV5-6 and TRBJ2-5; a possible D gene is TRBD2 (5 bases). The germline CDR1 and CDR2 sequences are SGHDT and YYEEEE. The V end was cut by 2 bases, the J end by 5 bases, with 10 bases between. The CDR3 loop spans 13 amino acids. In DNA, the CDR3 is TGTGCCAGCAGCTTAGGTAGCGTTGAGACCCAGTACTTC. Translating gives CASSLGSVETQYF. The whole variable domain, remainder taken from reference TRBV5-6 and TRBJ2-5, is DAGVTQSPTHLIKTRGQQVTLRCSPKSGHDTVSWYQQALGQGPQFIFQYYEEEERQRGNFPDRFSGHQFPNYSSELNVNALLLGDSALYLCASSLGSVETQYFGPGTRLLVL.

This clonotype was recorded a few times. The chain is built from TRBV12-3 or TRBV12-4 and TRBJ1-1, with 10 bases that match TRBD1. V lost 5 bases to trimming and J lost 6 bases; unmatched junction nucleotides: 12. The CDR3 runs to 16 residues. The CDR3 DNA reads as TGTGCCAGCAGTCCTAAGGACAGGGGGGATTGGGCTGAAGCTTTCTTT. Protein product: CASSPKDRGDWAEAFF.